This T cell receptor (beta chain) emerged from a study of identical twins. Study outcomes and limitations: Researchers caution that invariant MAIT and iNKT cells could partly confound zero-insertion analyses. Conclusions came from cross-sectional statistical analysis, not from following the same donors.

TCRdb reprocessed the 5' RACE reads with MiXCR, giving one entry per CDR3 protein. The data show some 1,700,000 distinct CDR3 sequences, under 35% seen once. With respect to this clonotype: The antigen is not known.

V gave up 0 bases and J gave up 2 bases; unmatched junction bases: 3. The germline gives CDR1 DFQATT, CDR2 SNEGSKA (reference sequence). This CDR3 region has 14 residues. The receptor was isolated from a newborn girl in good health. Sequencing input: cord blood. The V gene is TRBV20-1, the J gene TRBJ2-7; 8 bases line up with TRBD1. CDR3 sequence: CSARDVTGAYEQYF. The CDR3 coding sequence is TGCAGTGCTAGAGACGTGACAGGGGCCTACGAGCAGTACTTC.